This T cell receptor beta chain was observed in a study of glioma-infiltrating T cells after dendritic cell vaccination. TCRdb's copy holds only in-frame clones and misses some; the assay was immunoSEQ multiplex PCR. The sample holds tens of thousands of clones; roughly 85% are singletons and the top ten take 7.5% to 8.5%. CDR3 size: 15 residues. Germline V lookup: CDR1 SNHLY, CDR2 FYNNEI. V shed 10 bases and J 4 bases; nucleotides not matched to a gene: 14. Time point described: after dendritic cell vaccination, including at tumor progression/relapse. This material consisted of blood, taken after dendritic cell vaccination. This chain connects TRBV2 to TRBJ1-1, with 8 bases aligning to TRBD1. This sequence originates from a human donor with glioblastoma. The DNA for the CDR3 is TGTGCCAACCGGCCCAAAAACGACAGGGGCACTGAAGCTTTCTTT. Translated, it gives CANRPKNDRGTEAFF.